Sequencing of this T cell receptor (beta chain) was carried out in a study of PD-L1 blockade in urothelial cancer. Only in-frame clones appear in the TCRdb table, and some are missing; sequencing was by immunoSEQ multiplex PCR. The sample carries approximately 35,000 clones, approximately 34% recorded once. With 0 bases removed from V and 6 bases from J, the gap between germline ends came to 14 bases. Germline values: CDR1 SGHRS, CDR2 YFSETQ. This CDR3 comprises 15 residues. This receptor was obtained from a man aged 55-75 years with urothelial cancer. The material was tumor tissue, obtained before atezolizumab (anti-PD-L1) treatment. The rearrangement uses TRBV5-1 and TRBJ2-3; tentatively, D is TRBD1 or TRBD2 (5 bases each). The CDR3 DNA is TGCGCCAGCAGCTTGGTCGGGGCCATTGCCGATACGCAGTATTTT. Protein product: CASSLVGAIADTQYF.